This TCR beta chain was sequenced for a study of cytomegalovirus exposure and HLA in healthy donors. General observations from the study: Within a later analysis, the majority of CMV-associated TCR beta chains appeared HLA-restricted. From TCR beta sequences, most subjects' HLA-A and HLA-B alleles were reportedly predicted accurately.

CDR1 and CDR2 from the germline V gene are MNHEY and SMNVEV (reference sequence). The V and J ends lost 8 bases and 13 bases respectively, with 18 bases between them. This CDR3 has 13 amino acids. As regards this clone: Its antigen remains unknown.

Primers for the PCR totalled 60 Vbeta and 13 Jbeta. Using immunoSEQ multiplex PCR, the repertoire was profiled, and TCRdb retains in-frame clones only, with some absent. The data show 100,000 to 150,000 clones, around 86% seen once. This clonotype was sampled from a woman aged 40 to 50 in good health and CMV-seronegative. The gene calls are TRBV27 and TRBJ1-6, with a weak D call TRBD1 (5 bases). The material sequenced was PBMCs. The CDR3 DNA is TGTGCCAGCGGGACTGAGGTGGGGGGGCCCCTCCACTTT. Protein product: CASGTEVGGPLHF.